Below, 32 T cell receptor beta chains from the same sample are listed, as sequenced in a study of shared clonotypes between healthy human individuals (TCRdb year 2020). Library construction relied on the immunoSEQ multiplex PCR assay. The source is immuneACCESS, and TCRdb retained only in-frame sequences with V and J called. Part of the clones is not carried over; for the studies checked, unresolved V genes explain less than half of this, and the remainder is unexplained. The sample table contains over a million clones; only one count was recorded for around 78% of them. The ten most abundant clones make up around 0.61% of the sample. Sequencing was done on a sample of memory CD4+ T cells from PBMCs. The cell subset or site label of this sample denotes: CD45RA-negative fraction. The receptor set was obtained from a man aged 18 to 35 in good health. Some clones in this sample may be carry-over from other donors' samples.

The V gene is TRBV19, the J gene TRBJ2-6; D not certain. CDR3 length: 13 residues. From germline, CDR1 is LNHDA and CDR2 SQIVND (reference sequence). Trimming stripped 8 bases from V and 1 base from J, with 6 bases between. CDR3 amino acids: CASGKSGANVLTF. The DNA of the CDR3 is TGTGCCAGTGGCAAATCTGGGGCCAACGTCCTGACTTTC. Together with reference TRBV19 and TRBJ2-6, the CDR3 gives the full variable domain: DGGITQSPKYLFRKEGQNVTLSCEQNLNHDAMYWYRQDPGQGLRLIYYSQIVNDFQKGDIAEGYSVSREKKESFPLTVTSAQKNPTAFYLCASGKSGANVLTFGAGSRLTVL.

The chain is built from TRBV5-1 and TRBJ2-5; the D is unclear. This CDR3 region has 15 residues. The germline gives CDR1 SGHRS, CDR2 YFSETQ. Trimming took 0 bases from V and 7 from J, leaving 16 bases between them. This CDR3 is CASSLDGNRAGTQYF. Written as DNA, the CDR3 is TGCGCCAGCAGCTTGGATGGCAACCGTGCAGGGACCCAGTACTTC.

V and J are TRBV28 and TRBJ2-3; no firm D call. The CDR3 sequence is 13 residues long. With 3 bases removed from V and 2 bases from J, the gap between germline ends came to 6 bases. CDR1 and CDR2 from the germline V gene are MDHEN and SYDVKM. The CDR3 nucleotides read TGTGCCAGCAGTTTGCAGGACACAGATACGCAGTATTTT. It specifies CASSLQDTDTQYF. Supplemented by reference TRBV28 and TRBJ2-3, the full variable domain reads DVKVTQSSRYLVKRTGEKVFLECVQDMDHENMFWYRQDPGLGLRLIYFSYDVKMKEKGDIPEGYSVSREKKERFSLILESASTNQTSMYLCASSLQDTDTQYFGPGTRLTVL.

The rearrangement joins TRBV6-5 to TRBJ1-1, with D possibly matching TRBD1 (5 bases). This CDR3 comprises 14 residues. CDR1 is MNHEY and CDR2 is SVGAGI in the germline V gene. With 4 bases removed from V and 1 base from J, the gap between germline ends came to 10 bases. CDR3 sequence: CASSWGLGNTEAFF. For the CDR3, the DNA is TGTGCCAGCAGTTGGGGCCTAGGGAACACTGAAGCTTTCTTT.

This clone was seen only once. The V and J genes are TRBV7-3 and TRBJ2-3; D is possibly TRBD1 or TRBD2 (6 bases each). Germline V lookup: CDR1 SGHTA, CDR2 FQGTGA. V was trimmed by 5 bases and J by 5 bases, leaving 20 bases between them. The CDR3 is 16 residues long. CDR3 protein: CASSKNPPGAQDTQYF. The CDR3 DNA sequence: TGTGCCAGCAGCAAAAACCCCCCGGGGGCACAAGATACGCAGTATTTT.

This clone was recorded once. The chain is built from TRBV2 and TRBJ1-1; no clear D. Germline V CDR1 and CDR2: SNHLY, FYNNEI. The V gene lost 7 bases and the J gene lost 2 bases, with 8 bases spanning the gap. The CDR3 runs 12 residues. CDR3 protein: CASKTDNTEAFF. CDR3 sequence (DNA): TGTGCCAGCAAAACGGACAACACTGAAGCTTTCTTT.

This clone was found a few times. This chain links TRBV4-2 with TRBJ2-7; D is possibly TRBD1 or TRBD2 (5 bases each). V gave up 0 bases and J gave up 0 bases, with 9 bases separating them. The CDR3 spans 15 residues. Germline CDR1 and CDR2: LGHNA and YNFKEQ. CDR3 sequence: CASSQEGERSYEQYF. The CDR3 DNA reads TGTGCCAGCAGCCAAGAGGGGGAACGCTCCTACGAGCAGTACTTC.

This chain joins TRBV6-1 and TRBJ1-1; D uncertain. The V end was cut by 5 bases, the J end by 1 base, with 11 bases between. The CDR3 extends over 14 amino acids. The V gene's germline CDR1 is MNHNS and CDR2 SASEGT. Written as DNA, the CDR3 is TGTGCCAGCAGTTTCGCTGACTGGAACACTGAAGCTTTCTTT. It translates to CASSFADWNTEAFF.

V usage is TRBV7-9 and J usage is TRBJ1-5; the match to TRBD1 covers 10 bases. V trimming: 5 bases; J trimming: 1 base; junction bases outside the gene matches: 14. This CDR3 spans 19 amino acids. Germline V gene data show CDR1 as SEHNR and CDR2 as FQNEAQ (reference sequence). For the CDR3, the DNA is TGTGCCAGCAGCCGCGGAGACAGGGGGCTGAGGGCGAGCAATCAGCCCCAGCATTTT. It codes for CASSRGDRGLRASNQPQHF.

The V and J genes are TRBV27 and TRBJ2-3, with D possibly called TRBD1 or TRBD2 (5 bases each). The V end lost 3 bases, the J end lost 3 bases, and 19 bases lay between the germline ends. The germline CDR1 and CDR2 sequences are MNHEY and SMNVEV (reference sequence). The CDR3 extends over 17 amino acids. The CDR3 spells CASSLSGRGWGTDTQYF. CDR3 in DNA: TGTGCCAGCAGTTTGAGTGGTCGGGGATGGGGGACAGATACGCAGTATTTT.

The chain uses TRBV5-1 and TRBJ2-3, with TRBD2 matching 7 bases. Unmatched junction bases numbered 8, after V lost 0 bases and J lost 7 bases. The length of the CDR3 is 15 residues. Germline CDR1 reads SGHRS; CDR2 reads YFSETQ. The CDR3 DNA sequence: TGCGCCAGCAGCTTGGCTAGCGTGGGAGGGCATACGCAGTATTTT. This translates into CASSLASVGGHTQYF.

This chain uses TRBV4-2 with TRBJ2-1; D may match TRBD1 or TRBD2 (5 bases each). V shed 2 bases and J shed 3 bases, with 17 bases lying between them. This CDR3 contains 17 residues. Germline V gene lookup returns CDR1 LGHNA and CDR2 YNFKEQ. This chain's CDR3 is CASSQNSGTPIYNEQFF. Here the CDR3 DNA reads TGTGCCAGCAGCCAAAACTCCGGGACCCCCATCTACAATGAGCAGTTCTTC.

The chain couples TRBV19 to TRBJ2-5; no definite D call. The CDR3 runs 12 residues. Germline CDR1 LNHDA, CDR2 SQIVND (reference sequence). Trimming removed 6 bases from V and 4 bases from J, with 9 bases in between. The CDR3 protein is CASSHWGETQYF. The CDR3 DNA follows: TGTGCCAGTAGCCACTGGGGAGAGACCCAGTACTTC.

This clone appeared a single time. The chain joins TRBV11-2 to TRBJ2-7, with 9 bases fitting TRBD2. The ends lost 5 bases at V and 7 bases at J; junction bases unmatched: 6. Germline V gives CDR1 SGHAT, CDR2 FQNNGV. The CDR3 covers 13 residues. The CDR3 here is CASSPVTSGEQYF. Here the CDR3 DNA reads TGTGCCAGCAGCCCCGTTACTAGCGGGGAGCAGTACTTC.

The chain carries TRBV28 and TRBJ1-4, with 10 nucleotides matching TRBD1. Germline CDR1 MDHEN, CDR2 SYDVKM. This CDR3 comprises 15 residues. With 4 bases clipped from V and 5 bases from J, the junction kept 4 bases outside the gene matches. The CDR3 region is CASSSDRGQNEKLFF. In DNA, the CDR3 is TGTGCCAGCAGTTCCGACAGGGGGCAGAATGAAAAACTGTTTTTT.

J is TRBJ2-7 and V is TRBV7-9, with TRBD2 as a possible D gene (6 bases). V was pared by 3 bases and J by 6 bases, with 24 bases between. CDR1 SEHNR and CDR2 FQNEAQ come from the germline V gene (reference sequence). This CDR3 is 17 amino acids long. The CDR3 region has the DNA TGTGCCAGCAGCTTGTATTTATTGGATATACTAGCAACCGAGCAGTACTTC. Its translation is CASSLYLLDILATEQYF.

Comment on this clone: Since a far larger clone is one base different, this is likely a read error. This sample includes further DNA sequences coding for the same CDR3. J is TRBJ2-5 and V is TRBV5-1, with unresolved D. This CDR3 contains 13 residues. V was pared by 0 bases and J by 2 bases, with 5 bases between. The germline V gene has CDR1 SGHRS and CDR2 YFSETQ. The CDR3 DNA follows: TGCGCCAGCAGCTTGGGAGTGCAAGAGACCCAGTACTTC. It yields the protein CASSLGVQETQYF.

This sequence joins TRBV19 and TRBJ2-2, with TRBD1 matching over 8 bases. V shed 3 bases, J shed 5 bases, and the junction held 5 bases outside the gene matches. Looked up from germline, CDR1 is LNHDA and CDR2 is SQIVND (reference sequence). The CDR3 contains 15 residues. DNA of the CDR3: TGTGCCAGTAGTATGTCAGGGGGCAGGACCGGGGAGCTGTTTTTT. This gives the protein CASSMSGGRTGELFF.

This clone was observed a few times. The V and J genes are TRBV9 and TRBJ1-1; unclear D gene. Germline V CDR1 and CDR2: SGDLS, YYNGEE. The CDR3 length is 14 residues. V gave up 3 bases and J gave up 4 bases, with 13 bases separating them. As DNA, the CDR3 is TGTGCCAGCAGCGCACTTAACACCGGCACTGAAGCTTTCTTT. It codes for CASSALNTGTEAFF. Supplemented by reference TRBV9 and TRBJ1-1, the full variable domain reads DSGVTQTPKHLITATGQRVTLRCSPRSGDLSVYWYQQSLDQGLQFLIQYYNGEERAKGNILERFSAQQFPDLHSELNLSSLELGDSALYFCASSALNTGTEAFFGQGTRLTVV.

This clone was seen at least ten times. The chain carries TRBV18 and TRBJ1-2, with D possibly TRBD1 on 6 matching bases. The germline V gene encodes CDR1 KGHSH and CDR2 LQKENI. The V and J ends lost 5 bases and 8 bases respectively, with 18 bases between them. This CDR3 contains 14 residues. The CDR3, as DNA: TGTGCCAGCTCAAACTTACAGGGAACCCGAGGCTACACCTTC. Translation gives CASSNLQGTRGYTF.

The chain links TRBV2 to TRBJ2-7, with 7 bases that match TRBD2. With V trimmed by 10 bases and J by 5 bases, 11 bases remained unmatched. The CDR3 runs to 13 residues. Germline values: CDR1 SNHLY, CDR2 FYNNEI. The CDR3 DNA is TGTGCCACCCACGGCGGGAGTCTCGACGAGCAGTACTTC. Translation: CATHGGSLDEQYF.

In regard to this clone: In the same sample, other DNA sequences code for this CDR3. The chain uses TRBV7-2 and TRBJ2-7, with TRBD1 matching 8 bases. This CDR3 is 15 amino acids long. V gave up 0 bases and J gave up 1 base; unmatched junction bases: 2. Germline CDR1 is SGHTA and CDR2 is FQGNSA. DNA for the CDR3: TGTGCCAGCAGCTTAGCCGGGACAGGTTCCTACGAGCAGTACTTC. This sequence encodes CASSLAGTGSYEQYF. Drawing the rest from reference TRBV7-2 and TRBJ2-7, the complete variable domain is GAGVSQSPSNKVTEKGKDVELRCDPISGHTALYWYRQSLGQGLEFLIYFQGNSAPDKSGLPSDRFSAERTGGSVSTLTIQRTQQEDSAVYLCASSLAGTGSYEQYFGPGTRLTVT.

V is TRBV4-1 and J is TRBJ1-2; perhaps TRBD1 as D (5 bases). Germline lookup yields CDR1 MGHRA and CDR2 YSYEKL. With 2 bases removed from V and 8 bases from J, the gap between germline ends came to 12 bases. The CDR3 is made up of 13 amino acids. The CDR3 is CASSQSGQAGYTF. CDR3 DNA: TGCGCCAGCAGCCAATCGGGGCAGGCGGGCTACACCTTC.

This clone was counted only a few times. V and J are TRBV6-1 and TRBJ2-3; the match to TRBD1 covers 11 bases. J was trimmed by 1 base and V by 6 bases; bases with no gene match: 3. CDR3 size: 15 residues. Germline V gene sequence: CDR1 MNHNS, CDR2 SASEGT. Here the CDR3 DNA reads TGTGCCAGCAGCGGGACAGGGGGTGGCACAGATACGCAGTATTTT. Amino acid sequence: CASSGTGGGTDTQYF.

A note on this clone: The sample holds other DNA sequences that translate to the same CDR3. The chain uses TRBV28 and TRBJ2-7; D is undetermined. The germline V gene encodes CDR1 MDHEN and CDR2 SYDVKM. This CDR3 spans 11 amino acids. The germline V and J ends were trimmed by 5 bases and 1 base, with 3 bases remaining between them. The CDR3 DNA follows: TGTGCCAGCAGTCGTTCCTACGAGCAGTACTTC. Translation gives CASSRSYEQYF.

The CDR3 here is CSSNRGYEQYF. For the CDR3, the DNA is TGCAGTTCGAACAGGGGCTACGAGCAGTACTTC. This rearrangement joins TRBV20-1 to TRBJ2-7, with 7 nucleotides matching TRBD1. Trimming removed 8 bases from V and 3 bases from J; junction bases left unmatched: 4. CDR1 is DFQATT, CDR2 SNEGSKA, per germline (reference sequence). The CDR3 extends over 11 amino acids.

The genes are TRBV4-2 and TRBJ1-2, with TRBD1 identical over 8 bases. Germline V CDR1 and CDR2: LGHNA, YNFKEQ. This CDR3 has 14 residues. V was pared by 7 bases and J by 7 bases, with 11 bases of the junction left unmatched. Here the CDR3 DNA reads TGTGCCAGCAATAGAGCCAGGGGGCGAGGTGGCTACACCTTC. Translation: CASNRARGRGGYTF.

This chain connects TRBV28 to TRBJ2-1; 7 bases are a match to TRBD2. With 6 bases clipped from V and 8 bases from J, the junction kept 13 bases outside the gene matches. Germline V gene lookup returns CDR1 MDHEN and CDR2 SYDVKM. CDR3 length: 15 amino acids. CDR3 DNA: TGTGCCAGCAGGCCGTCCGGGACTACGATCTATGAGCAGTTCTTC. This gives the protein CASRPSGTTIYEQFF.

The rearrangement links TRBV6-1 to TRBJ2-6; D perhaps matches TRBD1 (6 bases). Trimming stripped 9 bases from V and 0 bases from J, with 9 bases between. The CDR3 is 14 residues long. Germline lookup yields CDR1 MNHNS and CDR2 SASEGT. CDR3: CASRTVSGANVLTF. CDR3 sequence (DNA): TGTGCCAGTCGGACAGTCTCTGGGGCCAACGTCCTGACTTTC.

This clone was seen once. V usage is TRBV5-6 and J usage is TRBJ1-1; 7 bases agree with TRBD1. Trimming cost V 4 bases and J 7 bases; bases outside gene matches: 13. The CDR3 totals 15 residues. Germline-derived CDR1 and CDR2 are SGHDT and YYEEEE. The DNA for the CDR3 is TGTGCCAGCAGCCCAAGACAGGGAACGAGTAATGAAGCTTTCTTT. It codes for CASSPRQGTSNEAFF.

This clone has a handful of counts. This chain uses TRBV4-1 with TRBJ2-6; D may be TRBD1 or TRBD2 (5 bases each). With 5 bases removed from V and 0 bases from J, the gap between germline ends came to 23 bases. Germline lookup yields CDR1 MGHRA and CDR2 YSYEKL. The CDR3 totals 20 residues. CDR3 DNA sequence: TGCGCCAGCAGCGCTCGGCGACATTGGGGGAAAGACTCTGGGGCCAACGTCCTGACTTTC. Its protein product is CASSARRHWGKDSGANVLTF.

This clone was observed a handful of times. The chain uses TRBV5-1 and TRBJ2-1; D possibly uses TRBD1 or TRBD2 (5 bases each). Germline values: CDR1 SGHRS, CDR2 YFSETQ. The CDR3 is made up of 15 amino acids. The V end lost 2 bases, the J end lost 5 bases, and 14 bases lay between the germline ends. The CDR3 coding sequence is TGCGCCAGCAGCTTATTCGGGACCACGAACAATGAGCAGTTCTTC. The encoded protein is CASSLFGTTNNEQFF.